The 11 T cell receptor beta chains below all came from one sample that was sequenced in a study of control samples from healthy donors and cancer patients (dated by TCRdb to 2018 to 2021). Libraries were constructed by the immunoSEQ multiplex PCR assay. TCRdb took over this immuneACCESS table, retaining in-frame rearrangements with V and J assigned. Such tables are incomplete; in checked studies, under half of the missing clones stem from an unresolved V gene, and the remainder is unexplained. In this sample the table shows over 65,000 clones, approximately 91% of which occur a single time. The ten biggest clones cover 8.5% to 10% of the sample. The sequencing sample was made of PBMCs. The source of these receptors is a woman in her forties or fifties with colorectal cancer.

The chain is built from TRBV28 and TRBJ1-4, with 10 bases matching TRBD1. The V segment lost 3 bases and the J segment 10 bases; nucleotides outside the gene matches: 8. Germline CDR1 is MDHEN and CDR2 is SYDVKM. This CDR3 contains 15 residues. CDR3 loop: CASSFLGTGEGKLFF. CDR3 nucleotide sequence: TGTGCCAGCAGTTTCCTCGGGACAGGGGAGGGAAAACTGTTTTTT.

Here the CDR3 DNA reads TGTGCCAGCAGCACCCATAGCGGGGGGGCTGAGGATGAGCAGTTCTTC. Translating gives CASSTHSGGAEDEQFF. The chain has TRBV11-2 and TRBJ2-1; the match to TRBD2 covers 11 bases. Germline V gene sequence: CDR1 SGHAT, CDR2 FQNNGV. Trimming removed 5 bases from V and 8 bases from J; junction bases left unmatched: 11. This CDR3 spans 16 amino acids.

V usage is TRBV6-5 and J usage is TRBJ2-3; 7 positions agree with TRBD2. Per germline, CDR1 MNHEY and CDR2 SVGAGI. This CDR3 has 16 residues. V shed 2 bases and J 3 bases; nucleotides not matched to a gene: 8. The CDR3 DNA reads TGTGCCAGCAGTTACGGGGGGGGTCTTCGGACAGATACGCAGTATTTT. Translating it yields CASSYGGGLRTDTQYF.

The chain employs TRBV6-6 and TRBJ2-3, with D perhaps matching TRBD2 (5 bases). Germline values: CDR1 MNHNY, CDR2 SVGAGI (reference sequence). The CDR3 is 16 residues long. The V gene lost 0 bases and the J gene lost 2 bases, with 12 bases spanning the gap. The CDR3 sequence: CASSYSGVGFTDTQYF. The CDR3 nucleotides read TGTGCCAGCAGTTACTCGGGAGTTGGTTTCACAGATACGCAGTATTTT.

V is TRBV4-3 and J is TRBJ1-1; D may be TRBD1 (5 bases). V lost 1 base and J 0 bases, leaving 12 bases between the germline ends. This CDR3 comprises 16 residues. Germline assignment: CDR1 LGHNA and CDR2 YSLEER. CDR3: CASSQGGGVMNTEAFF. In DNA, the CDR3 is TGCGCCAGCAGCCAAGGGGGGGGAGTCATGAACACTGAAGCTTTCTTT.

The CDR3 coding sequence is TGTGCCAGCAGCCAAGATCGTCGCCAAAGCGGCGATGCTTTCTTT. Protein: CASSQDRRQSGDAFF. The chain couples TRBV14 to TRBJ1-1, with unresolved D. Germline CDR1 reads SGHDN; CDR2 reads FVKESK. The CDR3 runs to 15 residues. V shed 0 bases and J shed 11 bases, with 19 bases lying between them.

This clone was observed a single time. The rearrangement joins TRBV10-2 to TRBJ2-5; 10 nucleotides align to TRBD2. There are 14 residues in the CDR3. Unmatched junction bases numbered 3, after V lost 6 bases and J lost 2 bases. Germline V gene sequence: CDR1 WSHSY, CDR2 SAAADI. In DNA, the CDR3 is TGCGCCAGCAGACTAGCGGGGATACAAGAGACCCAGTACTTC. It specifies CASRLAGIQETQYF.

A single count supports this clone. This sequence joins TRBV7-2 and TRBJ1-6; 11 bases align to TRBD1. Germline values: CDR1 SGHTA, CDR2 FQGNSA. The CDR3 extends over 15 amino acids. The ends lost 5 bases at V and 8 bases at J; junction bases unmatched: 5. The CDR3, as DNA: TGTGCCAGCAGCGTCCCGGGACAGGGGGATTCACCCCTCCACTTT. It codes for CASSVPGQGDSPLHF.

J is TRBJ2-3 and V is TRBV24-1, with D possibly called TRBD1 or TRBD2 (5 bases each). The CDR3 is made up of 16 amino acids. V lost 5 bases and J lost 6, with 20 bases in between. The germline V gene has CDR1 KGHDR and CDR2 SFDVKD. In DNA, the CDR3 is TGTGCCACCAGTGGCCCCCGGGACCCAGCCCCGGATACGCAGTATTTT. Its protein product is CATSGPRDPAPDTQYF.

The chain uses TRBV9 and TRBJ2-1; possibly TRBD2 for D (6 bases). The ends were cut back, 0 bases at V and 0 bases at J, with 10 bases in the middle. CDR3 length: 16 residues. Germline lookup yields CDR1 SGDLS and CDR2 YYNGEE. The CDR3 protein is CASSVVAGSSYNEQFF. The CDR3 coding sequence is TGTGCCAGCAGCGTAGTAGCCGGGAGCTCCTACAATGAGCAGTTCTTC.

This rearrangement joins TRBV9 to TRBJ2-2; D gene unclear. This CDR3 has 13 residues. The germline CDR1 and CDR2 sequences are SGDLS and YYNGEE. V lost 0 bases and J 6 bases, leaving 6 bases between the germline ends. CDR3 in amino acids: CASSVVDPGELFF. The CDR3 bases are TGTGCCAGCAGCGTAGTAGATCCCGGGGAGCTGTTTTTT.